This record covers a single T cell receptor (beta chain). This entry comes from a study of blood T cell repertoires in COVID-19. Whole-study context: The cDNA or gDNA used as material had been derived from T cells, B-cell-depleted T cells, or PBMCs.

The data were produced by immunoSEQ multiplex PCR, yet TCRdb's version contains in-frame clones alone and is incomplete. This sample has fewer than 30,000 clones, with roughly 90% found just once. This receptor was obtained from a human donor in a cohort sampled during active COVID-19. The specimen sequenced was peripheral blood.

Here the CDR3 DNA reads TGTGCCAGTAGTATAGGGGGGACAGCTATTACAATGGAGCAGTTCTTC. It yields the protein CASSIGGTAITMEQFF. V and J are TRBV19 and TRBJ2-1, with 7 bases lining up with TRBD1. The V segment lost 1 base and the J segment 10 bases; nucleotides outside the gene matches: 13. This CDR3 has 16 residues. Germline assignment: CDR1 LNHDA and CDR2 SQIVND (reference sequence).